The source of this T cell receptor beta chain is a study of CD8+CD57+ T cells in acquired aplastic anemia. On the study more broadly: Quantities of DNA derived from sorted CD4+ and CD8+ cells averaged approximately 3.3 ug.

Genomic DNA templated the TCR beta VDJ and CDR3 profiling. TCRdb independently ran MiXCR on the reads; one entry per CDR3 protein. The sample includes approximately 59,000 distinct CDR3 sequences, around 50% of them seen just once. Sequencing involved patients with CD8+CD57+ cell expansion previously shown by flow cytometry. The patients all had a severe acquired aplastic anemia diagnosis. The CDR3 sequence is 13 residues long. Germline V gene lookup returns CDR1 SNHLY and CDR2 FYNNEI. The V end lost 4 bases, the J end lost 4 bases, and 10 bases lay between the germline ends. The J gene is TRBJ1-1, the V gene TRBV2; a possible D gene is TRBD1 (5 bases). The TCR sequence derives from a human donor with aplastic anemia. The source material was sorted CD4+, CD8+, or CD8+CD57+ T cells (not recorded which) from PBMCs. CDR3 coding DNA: TGTGCCAGCAGTGTGGAACAGGCCACTGAAGCTTTCTTT. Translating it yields CASSVEQATEAFF. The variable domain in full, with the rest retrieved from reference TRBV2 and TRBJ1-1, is EPEVTQTPSHQVTQMGQEVILRCVPISNHLYFYWYRQILGQKVEFLVSFYNNEISEKSEIFDDQFSVERPDGSNFTLKIRSTKLEDSAMYFCASSVEQATEAFFGQGTRLTVV.